This T cell receptor beta chain was observed in a study of blood T cell repertoires in COVID-19 (TCRdb year 2020). At the level of the whole study: Samples from collaborators originated in the United States, Italy and Spain and spanned both the acute and convalescent phases of COVID-19. A de-identified subject ID, COVID-19 status, age in years and sex were almost always included in the sample metadata. Subjects who had been exposed to COVID-19, were actively infected with it, or had recovered from it provided the deeply sampled blood TCRbeta repertoires that made up the dataset. A freely available public database, intended as a resource for researchers studying the immune response to SARS-CoV-2, is where the repertoires were released. The samples were drawn from the first 160 participants of the ongoing ImmuneRACE study and from 1,254 subjects provided by 6 global collaborators. The prospective study material was composed of cDNA or gDNA derived from T cells, B-cell-depleted T cells, or PBMCs. HLA class I and class II types, where available, came from metadata supplied by the sample provider rather than from assay-based typing. Study-wide findings and limitations: The quantity of clinical and demographic metadata differed by source and by participant and was supplied without curation.

This clone showed up just once. The antigen it binds to is not known. There are no base qualities to consult, and no much larger clone falls within one base. The immunoSEQ Assay, a bias-controlled multiplex PCR, was used to amplify TCRbeta CDR3 regions from genomic DNA. Per the authors' processing: Within the assay, amplification of reference gene primers was used to estimate how many nucleated cells each sample contained. To quantify the absolute abundance of each unique TCRbeta CDR3 rearrangement, sequence reads were collapsed and filtered. For each sample, productive Simpson clonality was calculated as the square root of Simpson's diversity index over productive rearrangements. This immuneACCESS table, as held by TCRdb, lists in-frame sequences with V and J called but not all clones. Of the missing ones, under half trace to an unresolved V gene in checked studies; the others have no known cause. From that table come the V and J calls and clone size; the DNA was used to work out D and trimming. Recorded for this sample are about 220,000 clones; roughly 84% of them occurred a single time. The ten largest clonotypes hold around 3.5% of the sample.

Collaborating institutions collected whole blood in K2EDTA tubes following their own protocols. Collaborator samples were shipped for TCRbeta analysis as frozen whole blood, isolated PBMCs, or DNA extracted from either sample type. The sample comprised peripheral blood. The receptor's source is a woman of 80 years or more with acute or convalescent COVID-19.

The base sequence is TGTGCCAGCAGATCGACAGGTCAGAACACCGGGGAGCTGTTTTTT. This codes for CASRSTGQNTGELFF. In this chain, TRBV6-5 is recombined with TRBJ2-2; the D gene is perhaps TRBD1, from 6 matching bases. Counted from cysteine to phenylalanine, this CDR3 has 15 amino acids. The only DNA kept is the CDR3, 45 bases in frame from the first base. V loses 6 bases of germline sequence and J loses 1 base, and the interval between the two ends is 12 bases. CDR1 and CDR2, per the germline V gene, are MNHEY and SVGAGI.